A selection of T cell receptor beta chains follows, all from one sample in a study of T cells after yellow fever vaccination. TCRdb recomputed calls from the 5' RACE reads with MiXCR, one row per CDR3 protein. The sample shows approximately 510,000 distinct CDR3 sequences, 21% of them seen only once. Sequencing was performed on PBMCs, taken about 20 days after the first yellow fever vaccination. The receptors come from a man between 18 and 35 years old who received the YFV17D yellow fever vaccine. CDR3s include the opening cysteine and the closing phenylalanine or tryptophan. Each record gives: D gene, J gene, clone size, V gene, CDR3 DNA, CDR3 protein. The D gene is left open where the match is weak. Expanded clones get a size class; other rows say once, few or many, or leave the size out.

d_gene: -
j_gene: TRBJ1-3
abundance: -
v_gene: TRBV7-9
CDR3nt: TGTGCCAGCAGCCCACAGGGAGATAATGGAAACACCATATATTTT
CDR3aa: CASSPQGDNGNTIYF

d_gene: TRBD2
j_gene: TRBJ2-3
abundance: -
v_gene: TRBV7-3
CDR3nt: TGTGCCAGCAGCCCCCAACTAGCGGGGGGGCCTAAAGATACGCAGTATTTT
CDR3aa: CASSPQLAGGPKDTQYF

d_gene: -
j_gene: TRBJ1-1
abundance: -
v_gene: TRBV5-1
CDR3nt: TGCGCCAGCAGCTTTATAGGCGGTCCTATGAACACTGAAGCTTTCTTT
CDR3aa: CASSFIGGPMNTEAFF

d_gene: -
j_gene: TRBJ1-1
abundance: -
v_gene: TRBV28
CDR3nt: TGTGCCAGCAGTTTAACGGGTTTTGAAGCTTTCTTT
CDR3aa: CASSLTGFEAFF

d_gene: TRBD2
j_gene: TRBJ2-5
abundance: -
v_gene: TRBV9
CDR3nt: TGTGCCAGCAGCGTAGTCGGGGGGTCGTGGCAAGAGACCCAGTACTTC
CDR3aa: CASSVVGGSWQETQYF

d_gene: -
j_gene: TRBJ1-2
abundance: few
v_gene: TRBV4-3
CDR3nt: TGCGCCAGCAGTCTCTGGCGGGGGGCAAGTGGCTACACCTTC
CDR3aa: CASSLWRGASGYTF

d_gene: TRBD1
j_gene: TRBJ2-3
abundance: -
v_gene: TRBV20-1
CDR3nt: TGCAGTGCTAGACCGCGGGACAGGGGAATCACAGATACGCAGTATTTT
CDR3aa: CSARPRDRGITDTQYF

d_gene: TRBD2
j_gene: TRBJ2-3
abundance: few
v_gene: TRBV2
CDR3nt: TGTGCCAGCAGCCCCTTGACTAGCGGGGGCACAGATACGCAGTATTTT
CDR3aa: CASSPLTSGGTDTQYF

d_gene: -
j_gene: TRBJ1-4
abundance: -
v_gene: TRBV24-1
CDR3nt: TGTGCCACCAGTGACCGGTTGCGAGGGCCGGCTGAAAAACTGTTTTTT
CDR3aa: CATSDRLRGPAEKLFF

d_gene: TRBD1
j_gene: TRBJ2-1
abundance: -
v_gene: TRBV6-1
CDR3nt: TGTGCCAGCAGTAGACAGGGGGACCTGGCCTACAATGAGCAGTTCTTC
CDR3aa: CASSRQGDLAYNEQFF

d_gene: -
j_gene: TRBJ1-1
abundance: -
v_gene: TRBV7-2
CDR3nt: TGTGCCAGCAGCCGCCAAACTGAAGCTTTCTTT
CDR3aa: CASSRQTEAFF

d_gene: TRBD2
j_gene: TRBJ2-2
abundance: few
v_gene: TRBV5-1
CDR3nt: TGCGCCAGCAGAGGGAGCGGGGTCGCCGGGGAGCTGTTTTTT
CDR3aa: CASRGSGVAGELFF

d_gene: TRBD2
j_gene: TRBJ2-5
abundance: -
v_gene: TRBV7-3
CDR3nt: TGTGCCAGCAGCCCCGGGACTAGCGCGCAAGAGACCCAGTACTTC
CDR3aa: CASSPGTSAQETQYF

d_gene: -
j_gene: TRBJ2-5
abundance: -
v_gene: TRBV9
CDR3nt: TGTGCCAGCAGCATTAGCCAAGGGCTACAAGAGACCCAGTACTTC
CDR3aa: CASSISQGLQETQYF

d_gene: -
j_gene: TRBJ2-4
abundance: -
v_gene: TRBV7-2
CDR3nt: TGTGCCAGCAGCTTAAGAGAGGCAGGATTAACCAAAAACATTCAGTACTTC
CDR3aa: CASSLREAGLTKNIQYF

d_gene: -
j_gene: TRBJ2-3
abundance: -
v_gene: TRBV28
CDR3nt: TGTGCCAGCAGTTTTACTATCGGGGGAACAGATACGCAGTATTTT
CDR3aa: CASSFTIGGTDTQYF

d_gene: -
j_gene: TRBJ2-4
abundance: -
v_gene: TRBV4-1
CDR3nt: TGCGCCAGCAGCCAACAGGGTATGCACATTCAGTACTTC
CDR3aa: CASSQQGMHIQYF

d_gene: TRBD1
j_gene: TRBJ1-2
abundance: -
v_gene: TRBV4-3
CDR3nt: TGCGCCAGCAGCCAAGGATATCACGGAATGGACAGGGGGCAATATGGCTACACCTTC
CDR3aa: CASSQGYHGMDRGQYGYTF

d_gene: -
j_gene: TRBJ1-5
abundance: -
v_gene: TRBV6-1
CDR3nt: TGTGCCAGCAGTACACCAGGTCGGGCTAATCAGCCCCAGCATTTT
CDR3aa: CASSTPGRANQPQHF

d_gene: -
j_gene: TRBJ2-1
abundance: few
v_gene: TRBV6-5
CDR3nt: TGTGCCAGCAGTTACGGCAGGGTCTACAATGAGCAGTTCTTC
CDR3aa: CASSYGRVYNEQFF

d_gene: TRBD2
j_gene: TRBJ2-1
abundance: -
v_gene: TRBV5-1
CDR3nt: TGCGCCAGCAGCCACGGGGGGGCCGCGTACAATGAGCAGTTCTTC
CDR3aa: CASSHGGAAYNEQFF

d_gene: -
j_gene: TRBJ1-2
abundance: -
v_gene: TRBV7-9
CDR3nt: TGTGCCAGCAGCTTCGTGGACGGCTATGGCTACACCTTC
CDR3aa: CASSFVDGYGYTF

d_gene: TRBD1
j_gene: TRBJ2-3
abundance: -
v_gene: TRBV5-4
CDR3nt: TGTGCCAGCAGCCCGGTGACAGGGGGGGGCACAGATACGCAGTATTTT
CDR3aa: CASSPVTGGGTDTQYF

d_gene: -
j_gene: TRBJ2-2
abundance: few
v_gene: TRBV20-1
CDR3nt: TGCAGTGCTAGAGATCAGGGGTTGGCCGGGGAGCTGTTTTTT
CDR3aa: CSARDQGLAGELFF

d_gene: -
j_gene: TRBJ2-3
abundance: -
v_gene: TRBV7-2
CDR3nt: TGTGCCAGTTCCCGAAGGGGGTCCGTAGATACGCAGTATTTT
CDR3aa: CASSRRGSVDTQYF

d_gene: TRBD2
j_gene: TRBJ2-5
abundance: few
v_gene: TRBV7-8
CDR3nt: TGTGCCAGCAGCTTCGTAGCGGGGGGGGTGACCCAGTACTTC
CDR3aa: CASSFVAGGVTQYF

d_gene: TRBD1
j_gene: TRBJ2-1
abundance: many
v_gene: TRBV5-1
CDR3nt: TGCGCCAGCAGCTTAGGGACAGCTAACAATGAGCAGTTCTTC
CDR3aa: CASSLGTANNEQFF

d_gene: -
j_gene: TRBJ2-4
abundance: -
v_gene: TRBV6-1
CDR3nt: TGTGCCAGCAGTCCCAACCTAGGGGCCAAAAACATTCAGTACTTC
CDR3aa: CASSPNLGAKNIQYF

d_gene: -
j_gene: TRBJ2-2
abundance: few
v_gene: TRBV5-4
CDR3nt: TGTGCCAGCAGCTTTGGATCTTTCGTCGGGGAGCTGTTTTTT
CDR3aa: CASSFGSFVGELFF

d_gene: TRBD2
j_gene: TRBJ2-3
abundance: few
v_gene: TRBV2
CDR3nt: TGTGCCAGCAGTGATCTAGCGGGGGGGGTCACAGATACGCAGTATTTT
CDR3aa: CASSDLAGGVTDTQYF

d_gene: -
j_gene: TRBJ1-1
abundance: few
v_gene: TRBV6-5
CDR3nt: TGTGCCAGCAGTTTCGGGGGCACAGGGAAGTGGGACACTGAAGCTTTCTTT
CDR3aa: CASSFGGTGKWDTEAFF

d_gene: -
j_gene: TRBJ2-7
abundance: -
v_gene: TRBV6-5
CDR3nt: TGTGCCAGCAGTTACTCCTCGCTCCGCCCCAGCTACGAGCAGTACTTC
CDR3aa: CASSYSSLRPSYEQYF

d_gene: -
j_gene: TRBJ2-3
abundance: -
v_gene: TRBV6-2/TRBV6-3
CDR3nt: TGTGCCAGCACGAAGGACTGGCGGCAAGATACGCAGTATTTT
CDR3aa: CASTKDWRQDTQYF

d_gene: -
j_gene: TRBJ2-7
abundance: few
v_gene: TRBV30
CDR3nt: TGTGCCTGGGGACCCAGCTACTACGAGCAGTACTTC
CDR3aa: CAWGPSYYEQYF

d_gene: TRBD1
j_gene: TRBJ2-5
abundance: -
v_gene: TRBV7-8
CDR3nt: TGTGCCAGCAGCGCCAGACAGGGTGTTTGGGAGACCCAGTACTTC
CDR3aa: CASSARQGVWETQYF

d_gene: TRBD1
j_gene: TRBJ2-5
abundance: few
v_gene: TRBV24-1
CDR3nt: TGTGCCACCAGTGACACCGGGACAGGGGAGGAGACCCAGTACTTC
CDR3aa: CATSDTGTGEETQYF

d_gene: -
j_gene: TRBJ1-1
abundance: few
v_gene: TRBV29-1
CDR3nt: TGCAGCGTTGATAGGAGTGGGAATGTGGGCACTGAAGCTTTCTTT
CDR3aa: CSVDRSGNVGTEAFF

d_gene: -
j_gene: TRBJ2-3
abundance: -
v_gene: TRBV4-1
CDR3nt: TGCGCCAGCAGCCAAGGGTGGCGGGGCACAGATACGCAGTATTTT
CDR3aa: CASSQGWRGTDTQYF

d_gene: -
j_gene: TRBJ2-4
abundance: few
v_gene: TRBV18
CDR3nt: TGTGCCAGCTCACCCCTTACCCAGGGTTCGCGACCCCCCTTC
CDR3aa: CASSPLTQGSRPPF

d_gene: TRBD2
j_gene: TRBJ2-5
abundance: few
v_gene: TRBV5-1
CDR3nt: TGCGCCAGCAGTCTTAGCGGGGTCCCCCAAGAGACCCAGTACTTC
CDR3aa: CASSLSGVPQETQYF

d_gene: TRBD2
j_gene: TRBJ2-3
abundance: -
v_gene: TRBV4-1
CDR3nt: TGCGCCAGCAGCCAAATCGGGCTAGCGGGGGGGCGAGATACGCAGTATTTT
CDR3aa: CASSQIGLAGGRDTQYF

d_gene: -
j_gene: TRBJ1-1
abundance: -
v_gene: TRBV5-6
CDR3nt: TGTGCCAGCAGCCCTACGGGCATCCCTGAAGCTTTCTTT
CDR3aa: CASSPTGIPEAFF

d_gene: -
j_gene: TRBJ1-1
abundance: -
v_gene: TRBV6-5
CDR3nt: TGTGCCAGCAGTTACCATGGTGTGGGGGGGGCGAACACTGAAGCTTTCTTT
CDR3aa: CASSYHGVGGANTEAFF

d_gene: TRBD1
j_gene: TRBJ2-3
abundance: -
v_gene: TRBV2
CDR3nt: TGTGCCAGCAGGTCGGGACAGAGGACAGATACGCAGTATTTT
CDR3aa: CASRSGQRTDTQYF

d_gene: TRBD2
j_gene: TRBJ2-1
abundance: many
v_gene: TRBV5-4
CDR3nt: TGTGCCAGCAGCTTCGGGACTAGCGACTCAGGGCAGTTCTTC
CDR3aa: CASSFGTSDSGQFF

d_gene: -
j_gene: TRBJ1-1
abundance: few
v_gene: TRBV6-5
CDR3nt: TGTGCCAGCAGTTACTCGTTAGGAAACACTGAAGCTTTCTTT
CDR3aa: CASSYSLGNTEAFF

d_gene: TRBD1
j_gene: TRBJ2-1
abundance: -
v_gene: TRBV6-2/TRBV6-3
CDR3nt: TGTGCCAGCGGGAAGGACAGGGGTCGGGGGGTGTTCTTC
CDR3aa: CASGKDRGRGVFF

d_gene: -
j_gene: TRBJ2-2
abundance: few
v_gene: TRBV5-1
CDR3nt: TGCGCCAGCAAGAGTCAGCCGGGCACCGGGGAGCTGTTTTTT
CDR3aa: CASKSQPGTGELFF

d_gene: -
j_gene: TRBJ1-2
abundance: -
v_gene: TRBV20-1
CDR3nt: TGCAGTGCTAGCCTTTTGGGGTTCTATGGCTACACCTTC
CDR3aa: CSASLLGFYGYTF

d_gene: -
j_gene: TRBJ2-2
abundance: many
v_gene: TRBV11-3
CDR3nt: TGTGCCAGCAGCACAGGTACCGGGGAGCTGTTTTTT
CDR3aa: CASSTGTGELFF

d_gene: TRBD2
j_gene: TRBJ2-3
abundance: -
v_gene: TRBV7-2
CDR3nt: TGTGCCAGCAGCTCCCTAAGCGGGGGGGGCACAGATACGCAGTATTTT
CDR3aa: CASSSLSGGGTDTQYF

d_gene: -
j_gene: TRBJ2-7
abundance: -
v_gene: TRBV30
CDR3nt: TGTGCCTGGACCCTAGGGCTAGGCGCCTACGAGCAGTACTTC
CDR3aa: CAWTLGLGAYEQYF

d_gene: TRBD2
j_gene: TRBJ2-5
abundance: many
v_gene: TRBV12-3/TRBV12-4
CDR3nt: TGTGCCAGCAGCGGCGGGGGAAGACAAGAGACCCAGTACTTC
CDR3aa: CASSGGGRQETQYF

d_gene: -
j_gene: TRBJ2-1
abundance: once
v_gene: TRBV18
CDR3nt: TGTGCCAGCTCCCCGGACAGATCCTACAATGAGCAGTTCTTC
CDR3aa: CASSPDRSYNEQFF